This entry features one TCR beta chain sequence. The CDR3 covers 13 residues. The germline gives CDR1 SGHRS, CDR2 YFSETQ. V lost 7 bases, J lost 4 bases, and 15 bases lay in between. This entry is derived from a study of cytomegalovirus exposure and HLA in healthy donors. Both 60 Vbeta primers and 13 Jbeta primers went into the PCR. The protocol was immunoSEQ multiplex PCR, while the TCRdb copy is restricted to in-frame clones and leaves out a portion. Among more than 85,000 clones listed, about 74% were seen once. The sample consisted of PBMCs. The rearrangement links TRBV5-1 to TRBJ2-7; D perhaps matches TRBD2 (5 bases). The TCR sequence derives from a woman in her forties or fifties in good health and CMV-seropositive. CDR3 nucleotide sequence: TGCGCCAGCGCCGACGGGAACGGATACGAGCAGTACTTC. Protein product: CASADGNGYEQYF.